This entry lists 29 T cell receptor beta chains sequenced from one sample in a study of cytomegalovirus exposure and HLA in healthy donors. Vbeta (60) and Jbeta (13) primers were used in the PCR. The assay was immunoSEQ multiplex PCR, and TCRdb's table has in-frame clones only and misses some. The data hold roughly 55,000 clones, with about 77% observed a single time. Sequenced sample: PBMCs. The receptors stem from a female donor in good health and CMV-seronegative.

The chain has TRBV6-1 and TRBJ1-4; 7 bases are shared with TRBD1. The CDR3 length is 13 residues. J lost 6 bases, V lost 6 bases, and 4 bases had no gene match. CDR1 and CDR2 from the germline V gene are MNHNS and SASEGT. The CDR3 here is CASRTGSDEKLFF. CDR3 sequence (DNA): TGTGCCAGCAGGACAGGGTCGGATGAAAAACTGTTTTTT.

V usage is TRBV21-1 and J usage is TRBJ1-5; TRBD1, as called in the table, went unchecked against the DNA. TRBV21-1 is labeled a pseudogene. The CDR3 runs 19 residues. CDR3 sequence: CASSKVRDRGPSDNQPQHF. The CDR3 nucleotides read TGTGCCAGCAGCAAAGTACGGGACAGGGGACCCTCCGACAATCAGCCCCAGCATTTT.

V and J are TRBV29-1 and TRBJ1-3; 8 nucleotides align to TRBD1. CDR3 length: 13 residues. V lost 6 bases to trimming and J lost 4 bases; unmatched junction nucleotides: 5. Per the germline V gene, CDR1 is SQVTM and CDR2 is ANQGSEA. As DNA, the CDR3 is TGCAGCGTCGGACAGGGTCTAGGAAACACCATATATTTT. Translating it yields CSVGQGLGNTIYF.

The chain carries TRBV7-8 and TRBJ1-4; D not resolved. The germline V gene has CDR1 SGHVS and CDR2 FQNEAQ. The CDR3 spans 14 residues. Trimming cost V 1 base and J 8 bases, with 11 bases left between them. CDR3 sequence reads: CASSLGRGEEKLFF. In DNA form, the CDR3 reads TGTGCCAGCAGCTTAGGTCGCGGCGAGGAAAAACTGTTTTTT.

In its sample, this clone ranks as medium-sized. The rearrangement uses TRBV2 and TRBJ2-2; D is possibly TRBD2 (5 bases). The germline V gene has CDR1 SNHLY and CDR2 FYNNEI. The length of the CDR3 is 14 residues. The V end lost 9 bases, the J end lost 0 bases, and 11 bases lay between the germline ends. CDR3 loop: CASKLEPNTGELFF. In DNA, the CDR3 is TGTGCCAGTAAACTAGAGCCGAACACCGGGGAGCTGTTTTTT. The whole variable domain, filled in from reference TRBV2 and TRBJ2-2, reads EPEVTQTPSHQVTQMGQEVILRCVPISNHLYFYWYRQILGQKVEFLVSFYNNEISEKSEIFDDQFSVERPDGSNFTLKIRSTKLEDSAMYFCASKLEPNTGELFFGEGSRLTVL.

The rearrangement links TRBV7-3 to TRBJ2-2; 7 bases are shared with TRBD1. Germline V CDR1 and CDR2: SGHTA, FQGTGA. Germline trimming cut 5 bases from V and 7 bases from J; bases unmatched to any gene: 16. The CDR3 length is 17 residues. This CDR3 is CASSPSTGATSGGELFF. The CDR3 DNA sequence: TGTGCCAGCAGCCCAAGCACAGGGGCCACCTCGGGCGGGGAGCTGTTTTTT.

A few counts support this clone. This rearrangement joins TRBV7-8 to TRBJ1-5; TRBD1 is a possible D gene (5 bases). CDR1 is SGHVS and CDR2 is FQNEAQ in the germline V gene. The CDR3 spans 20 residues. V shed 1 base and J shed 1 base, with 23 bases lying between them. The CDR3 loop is CASSLVGGAAGWFSNQPQHF. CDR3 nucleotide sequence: TGTGCCAGCAGCTTAGTAGGAGGGGCAGCAGGATGGTTCAGCAATCAGCCCCAGCATTTT.

CDR3 sequence reads: CASSPVANYGYTF. The CDR3 DNA reads TGTGCCAGCAGTCCCGTAGCTAACTATGGCTACACCTTC. The chain joins TRBV28 to TRBJ1-2, with D unresolved. V was clipped by 5 bases and J by 0 bases, with 7 bases between them. This CDR3 contains 13 residues. Germline-derived CDR1 and CDR2 are MDHEN and SYDVKM.

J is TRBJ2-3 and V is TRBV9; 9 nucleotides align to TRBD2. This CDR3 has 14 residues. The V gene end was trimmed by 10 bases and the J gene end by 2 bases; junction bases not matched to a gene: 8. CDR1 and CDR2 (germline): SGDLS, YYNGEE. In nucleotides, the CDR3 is TGTGCCGGAGCCCTAGCGGGATACACAGATACGCAGTATTTT. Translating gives CAGALAGYTDTQYF.

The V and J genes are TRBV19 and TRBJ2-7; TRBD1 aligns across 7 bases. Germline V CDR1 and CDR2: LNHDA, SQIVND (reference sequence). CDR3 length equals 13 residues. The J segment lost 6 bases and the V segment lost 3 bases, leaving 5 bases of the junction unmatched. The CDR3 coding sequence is TGTGCCAGTAGTATGGGACAGCATAGCGAGCAGTACTTC. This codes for CASSMGQHSEQYF.

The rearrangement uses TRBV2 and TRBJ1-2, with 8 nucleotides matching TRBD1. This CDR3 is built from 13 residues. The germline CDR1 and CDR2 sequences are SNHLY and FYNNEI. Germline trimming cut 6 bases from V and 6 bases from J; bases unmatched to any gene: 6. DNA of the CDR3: TGTGCCAGCAGAAACCAGGGGGCTGATGGCTACACCTTC. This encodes CASRNQGADGYTF.

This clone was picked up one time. The CDR3 is CASSAYQGADTQYF. The CDR3 region has the DNA TGTGCCAGCAGCGCATATCAGGGTGCAGATACGCAGTATTTT. This chain links TRBV9 with TRBJ2-3; D may be TRBD1 (5 bases). The CDR3 extends over 14 amino acids. V lost 3 bases, J lost 4 bases, and 12 bases lay in between. CDR1 is SGDLS and CDR2 is YYNGEE in the germline V gene.

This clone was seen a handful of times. The CDR3 sequence is CASSQEGQGADEKLFF. CDR3 DNA sequence: TGCGCCAGCAGCCAAGAGGGACAGGGGGCTGATGAAAAACTGTTTTTT. This chain uses TRBV4-1 with TRBJ1-4; TRBD1 agrees at 12 bases. The junction had 2 bases not matched to a gene; V was cut back by 0 bases and J by 6 bases. From germline, CDR1 is MGHRA and CDR2 YSYEKL. The CDR3 is 16 residues long.

In DNA form, the CDR3 reads TGTGCCAGCAGCTTCCCACAAAGCACAGATACGCAGTATTTT. It specifies CASSFPQSTDTQYF. This chain joins TRBV7-9 and TRBJ2-3; D is ambiguous. The ends were cut back, 3 bases at V and 0 bases at J, with 7 bases in the middle. CDR3 size: 14 residues. From germline, CDR1 is SEHNR and CDR2 FQNEAQ (reference sequence).

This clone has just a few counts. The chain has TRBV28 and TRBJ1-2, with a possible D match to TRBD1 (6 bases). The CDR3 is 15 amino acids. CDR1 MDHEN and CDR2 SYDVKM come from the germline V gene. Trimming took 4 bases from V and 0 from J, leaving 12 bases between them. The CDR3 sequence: CASSWGGLANYGYTF. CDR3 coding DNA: TGTGCCAGCAGTTGGGGGGGGCTAGCTAACTATGGCTACACCTTC.

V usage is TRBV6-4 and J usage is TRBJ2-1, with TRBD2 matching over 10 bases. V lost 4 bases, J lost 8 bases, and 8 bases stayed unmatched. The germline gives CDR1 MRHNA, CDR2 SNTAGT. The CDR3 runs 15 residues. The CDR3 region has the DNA TGTGCCAGCAGTGCAAGCGGGGGGGCCTTGGATGAGCAGTTCTTC. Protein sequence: CASSASGGALDEQFF.

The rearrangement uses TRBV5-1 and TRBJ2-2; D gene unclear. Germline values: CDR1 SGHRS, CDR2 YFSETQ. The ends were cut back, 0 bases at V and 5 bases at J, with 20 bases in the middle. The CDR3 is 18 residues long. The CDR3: CASSLGRSASEVTGELFF. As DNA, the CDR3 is TGCGCCAGCAGCTTGGGGCGATCGGCGAGTGAGGTGACCGGGGAGCTGTTTTTT. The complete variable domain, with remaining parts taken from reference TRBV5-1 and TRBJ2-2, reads KAGVTQTPRYLIKTRGQQVTLSCSPISGHRSVSWYQQTPGQGLQFLFEYFSETQRNKGNFPGRFSGRQFSNSRSEMNVSTLELGDSALYLCASSLGRSASEVTGELFFGEGSRLTVL.

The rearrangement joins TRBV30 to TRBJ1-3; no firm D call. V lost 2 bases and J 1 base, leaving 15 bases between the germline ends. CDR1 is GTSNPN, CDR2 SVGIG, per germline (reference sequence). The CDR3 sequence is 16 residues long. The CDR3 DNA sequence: TGTGCCTGGAGTCGGCGAGGGTCCCAATCTGGAAACACCATATATTTT. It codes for CAWSRRGSQSGNTIYF.

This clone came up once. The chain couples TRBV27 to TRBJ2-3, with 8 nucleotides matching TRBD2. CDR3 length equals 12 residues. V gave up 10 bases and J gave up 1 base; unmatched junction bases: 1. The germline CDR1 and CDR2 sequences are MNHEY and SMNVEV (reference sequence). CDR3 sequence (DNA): TGTGCCATCGGGAGGGGCACAGATACGCAGTATTTT. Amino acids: CAIGRGTDTQYF.

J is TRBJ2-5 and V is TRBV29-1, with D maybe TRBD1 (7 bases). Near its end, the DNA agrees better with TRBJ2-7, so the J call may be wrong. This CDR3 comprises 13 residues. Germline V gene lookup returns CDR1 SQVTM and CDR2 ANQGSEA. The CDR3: CSVEVPGGYEQYF. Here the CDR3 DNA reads TGCAGCGTTGAAGTCCCAGGGGGGTACGAGCAGTACTTC.

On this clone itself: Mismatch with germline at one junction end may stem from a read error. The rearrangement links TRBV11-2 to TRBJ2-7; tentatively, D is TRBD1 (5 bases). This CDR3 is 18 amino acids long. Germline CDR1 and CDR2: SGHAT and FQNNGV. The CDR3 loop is CASSLRSVDSRKSYEQYF. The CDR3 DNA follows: TGTGCAAGCAGCTTAAGGTCAGTTGACAGCAGAAAATCCTACGAGCAGTACTTC.

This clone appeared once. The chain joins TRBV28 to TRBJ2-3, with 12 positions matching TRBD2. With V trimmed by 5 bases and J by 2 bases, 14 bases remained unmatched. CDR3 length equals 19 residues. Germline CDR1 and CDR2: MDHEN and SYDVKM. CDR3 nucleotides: TGTGCCAGCAGTGGGACTAGCGGGCACAGACGACCCTCCACAGATACGCAGTATTTT. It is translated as CASSGTSGHRRPSTDTQYF.

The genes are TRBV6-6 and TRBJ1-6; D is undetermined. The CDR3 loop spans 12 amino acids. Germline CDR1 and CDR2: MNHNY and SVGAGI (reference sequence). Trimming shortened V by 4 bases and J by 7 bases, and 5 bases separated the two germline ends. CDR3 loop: CASSSPNSPLHF. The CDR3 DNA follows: TGTGCCAGCAGTTCCCCAAATTCACCCCTCCACTTT.

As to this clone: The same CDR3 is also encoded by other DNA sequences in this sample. The CDR3: CASSENSRAGWYNQPQHF. CDR3 in DNA: TGTGCCAGCAGTGAAAATAGTAGGGCAGGGTGGTACAATCAGCCCCAGCATTTT. This chain links TRBV6-1 with TRBJ1-5; weak D call: TRBD1 (5 bases). V was pared by 2 bases and J by 3 bases, with 20 bases between. The germline CDR1 and CDR2 sequences are MNHNS and SASEGT. This CDR3 has 18 amino acids.

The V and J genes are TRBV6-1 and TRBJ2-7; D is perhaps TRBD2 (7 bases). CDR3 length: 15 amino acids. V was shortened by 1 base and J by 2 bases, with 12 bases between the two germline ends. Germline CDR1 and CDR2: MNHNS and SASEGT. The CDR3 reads CASSEGAGAAYEQYF. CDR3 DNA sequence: TGTGCCAGCAGTGAAGGGGCGGGGGCGGCCTACGAGCAGTACTTC.

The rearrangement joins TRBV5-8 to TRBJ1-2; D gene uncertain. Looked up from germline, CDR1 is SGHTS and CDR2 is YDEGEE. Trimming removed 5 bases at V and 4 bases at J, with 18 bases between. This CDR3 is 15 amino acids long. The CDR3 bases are TGTGCCAGCAGTTCATCGTCCCTTGGGCGCTATGGCTACACCTTC. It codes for CASSSSSLGRYGYTF. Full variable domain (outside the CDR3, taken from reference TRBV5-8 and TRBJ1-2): EAGVTQSPTHLIKTRGQQATLRCSPISGHTSVYWYQQALGLGLQFLLWYDEGEERNRGNFPPRFSGRQFPNYSSELNVNALELEDSALYLCASSSSSLGRYGYTFGSGTRLTVV.

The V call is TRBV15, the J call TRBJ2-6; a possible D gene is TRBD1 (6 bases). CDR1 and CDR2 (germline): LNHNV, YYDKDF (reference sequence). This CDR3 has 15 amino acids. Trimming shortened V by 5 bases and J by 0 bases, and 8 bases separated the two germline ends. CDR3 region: CATSEDSSGANVLTF. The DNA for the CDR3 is TGTGCCACCAGCGAGGACAGCTCTGGGGCCAACGTCCTGACTTTC.

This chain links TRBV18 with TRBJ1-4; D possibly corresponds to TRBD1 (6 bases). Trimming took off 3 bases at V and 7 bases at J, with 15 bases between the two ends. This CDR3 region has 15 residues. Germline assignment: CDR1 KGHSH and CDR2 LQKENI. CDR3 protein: CASSPRRTDGEKLFF. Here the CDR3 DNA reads TGTGCCAGCTCACCTCGGAGGACAGATGGTGAAAAACTGTTTTTT.

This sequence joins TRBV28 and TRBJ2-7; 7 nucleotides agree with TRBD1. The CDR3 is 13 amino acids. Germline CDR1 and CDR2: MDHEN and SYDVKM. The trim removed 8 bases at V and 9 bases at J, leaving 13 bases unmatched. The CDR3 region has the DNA TGTGCCAGCGCAACAGGGGATCGGTTTCGGCAGTACTTC. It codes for CASATGDRFRQYF.